The 8 T cell receptor beta chains below all came from one sample that was sequenced in a study of technical replicates of blood from a few donors. Profiled with immunoSEQ multiplex PCR; TCRdb holds only in-frame clones, not every one. This repertoire shows about 83,000 clones, approximately 90% found once; its top ten account for more than 0.2%. Material for sequencing was T cells isolated from PBMCs. Receptors originate from a human donor in good health.

The rearrangement joins TRBV28 to TRBJ1-2; D unclear. The CDR3 consists of 13 residues. CDR1 is MDHEN and CDR2 is SYDVKM in the germline V gene. Trimming took 7 bases from V and 3 from J, leaving 12 bases between them. Here the CDR3 DNA reads TGTGCCAGCAATCCATCTACGGACTATGGCTACACCTTC. It specifies CASNPSTDYGYTF.

In nucleotides, the CDR3 is TGTGCCAGCAGTCGGACAGTCTATGGCTACACCTTC. Its protein is CASSRTVYGYTF. The chain employs TRBV28 and TRBJ1-2; D might be TRBD1 (6 bases). Trimming took off 5 bases at V and 4 bases at J, with 8 bases between the two ends. In germline, CDR1 is MDHEN, CDR2 SYDVKM. This CDR3 is built from 12 residues.

The chain uses TRBV13 and TRBJ2-5, with 7 bases aligning to TRBD1. The V gene's germline CDR1 is PRHDT and CDR2 FYEKMQ (reference sequence). The CDR3 runs 16 residues. With V trimmed by 1 base and J by 5 bases, 10 bases remained unmatched. The CDR3 DNA is TGTGCCAGCAGCTTAGAGAGCGGACAGGTGGCGGAGACCCAGTACTTC. Residues: CASSLESGQVAETQYF.

The J gene is TRBJ2-1, the V gene TRBV10-2; D is undetermined. CDR1 is WSHSY and CDR2 is SAAADI in the germline V gene. V lost 4 bases and J 8 bases, leaving 12 bases between the germline ends. This CDR3 has 13 residues. CDR3 amino acids: CASSVPPRDEQFF. The CDR3 DNA reads TGCGCCAGCAGTGTCCCCCCCCGAGATGAGCAGTTCTTC.

The chain uses TRBV9 and TRBJ2-2, with TRBD1 matching over 7 bases. The CDR3 runs to 15 residues. J lost 6 bases, V lost 3 bases, and 8 bases had no gene match. Germline CDR1 reads SGDLS; CDR2 reads YYNGEE. The CDR3 DNA is TGTGCCAGCAGCGGCCGGCGGACAGGTCCCGGGGAGCTGTTTTTT. Its protein is CASSGRRTGPGELFF.

The CDR3 DNA follows: TGCGCCAGCAGCCGGACTAGCGGGCAGCGTACTAGCACAGATACGCAGTATTTT. Translation: CASSRTSGQRTSTDTQYF. The chain uses TRBV4-1 and TRBJ2-3; TRBD2 matches at 11 bases. CDR1 is MGHRA and CDR2 is YSYEKL in the germline V gene. Unmatched junction bases numbered 9, after V lost 4 bases and J lost 0 bases. The CDR3 loop spans 18 amino acids.

The gene calls are TRBV9 and TRBJ2-3, with a possible D match to TRBD2 (5 bases). Deletions cut 0 bases from V and 0 bases from J, with 8 bases between. Germline V gene data show CDR1 as SGDLS and CDR2 as YYNGEE. The CDR3 is made up of 15 amino acids. The CDR3 bases are TGTGCCAGCAGCGTAGCGGGAAGTAGCACAGATACGCAGTATTTT. Its protein is CASSVAGSSTDTQYF.

The CDR3 region is CASSLTFSGSSYEQYF. In nucleotides, the CDR3 is TGCGCCAGCAGCCTGACTTTTAGCGGGAGCTCCTACGAGCAGTACTTC. The J gene is TRBJ2-7, the V gene TRBV5-1; 9 positions match TRBD2. Trimming cost V 4 bases and J 0 bases; bases outside gene matches: 8. This CDR3 region has 16 residues. Per germline, CDR1 SGHRS and CDR2 YFSETQ.